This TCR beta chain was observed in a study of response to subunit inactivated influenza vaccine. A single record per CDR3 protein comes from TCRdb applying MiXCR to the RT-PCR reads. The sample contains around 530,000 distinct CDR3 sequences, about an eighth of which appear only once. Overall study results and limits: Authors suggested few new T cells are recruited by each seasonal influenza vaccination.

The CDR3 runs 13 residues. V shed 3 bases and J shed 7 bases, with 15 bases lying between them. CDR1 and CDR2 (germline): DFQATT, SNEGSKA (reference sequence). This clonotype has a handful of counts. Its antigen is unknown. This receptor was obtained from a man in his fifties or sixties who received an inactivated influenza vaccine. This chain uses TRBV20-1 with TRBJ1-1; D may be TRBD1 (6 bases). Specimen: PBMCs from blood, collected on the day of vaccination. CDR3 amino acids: CSASLTGSGEAFF. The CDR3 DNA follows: TGCAGTGCTAGCCTCACAGGGAGTGGTGAAGCTTTCTTT.